The entry that follows covers one TCR beta chain sequence. Its antigen is unknown. The germline V gene has CDR1 SGHNT and CDR2 YYREEE (reference sequence). This CDR3 spans 15 amino acids. The V and J ends lost 1 base and 3 bases respectively, with 13 bases between them. The sample comes from a study of Graves' ophthalmopathy and Graves' hyperthyroidism. Whole-study findings and limits: Also, most clonotypes expanded in the thyroid above 0.001 frequency appeared in blood. Ophthalmopathy cases were distinguished from stable hyperthyroidism by a 13-signature model, reaching around 88% sensitivity and around 80% specificity.

Other autoimmune diseases, uncontrolled infections, pregnancy or lactation ruled patients out of participation. Diagnosis relied on clinical symptoms, serum thyroxine, TRAb, thyroid ultrasound and orbital computed tomography. The authors amplified TCR beta CDR3 regions from RNA transcripts. HTBI primers were employed in first-round RT-PCR, then a second-round multiplex PCR followed. TCRdb re-derived calls from the multiplex PCR reads in MiXCR, one entry per CDR3 protein. This table has approximately 460,000 distinct CDR3 sequences, 14% appearing once. This sequence originates from a woman aged 25 to 45 with Graves' ophthalmopathy. What was sequenced was blood. The chain couples TRBV5-4 to TRBJ1-2, with D possibly being TRBD1 (6 bases). CDR3 loop: CASSLSTGTHYGYTF. As DNA, the CDR3 is TGTGCCAGCAGCTTGTCTACAGGGACGCACTATGGCTACACCTTC. The full variable domain, in which reference TRBV5-4 and TRBJ1-2 provide the parts outside the CDR3, is ETGVTQSPTHLIKTRGQQVTLRCSSQSGHNTVSWYQQALGQGPQFIFQYYREEENGRGNFPPRFSGLQFPNYSSELNVNALELDDSALYLCASSLSTGTHYGYTFGSGTRLTVV.